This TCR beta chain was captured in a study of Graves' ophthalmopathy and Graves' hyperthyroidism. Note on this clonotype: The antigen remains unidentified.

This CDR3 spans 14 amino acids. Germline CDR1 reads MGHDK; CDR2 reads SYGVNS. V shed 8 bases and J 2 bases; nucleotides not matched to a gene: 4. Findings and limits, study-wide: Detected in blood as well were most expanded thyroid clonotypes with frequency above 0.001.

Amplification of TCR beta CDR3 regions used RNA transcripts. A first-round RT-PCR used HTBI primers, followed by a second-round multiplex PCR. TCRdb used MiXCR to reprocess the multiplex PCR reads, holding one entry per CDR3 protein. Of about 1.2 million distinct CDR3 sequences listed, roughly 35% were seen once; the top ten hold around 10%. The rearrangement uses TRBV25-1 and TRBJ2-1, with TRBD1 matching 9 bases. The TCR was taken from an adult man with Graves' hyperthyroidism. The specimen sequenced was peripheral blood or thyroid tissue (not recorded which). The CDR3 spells CASRWTGAYNEQFF. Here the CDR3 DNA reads TGTGCCAGCCGCTGGACAGGGGCCTACAATGAGCAGTTCTTC.